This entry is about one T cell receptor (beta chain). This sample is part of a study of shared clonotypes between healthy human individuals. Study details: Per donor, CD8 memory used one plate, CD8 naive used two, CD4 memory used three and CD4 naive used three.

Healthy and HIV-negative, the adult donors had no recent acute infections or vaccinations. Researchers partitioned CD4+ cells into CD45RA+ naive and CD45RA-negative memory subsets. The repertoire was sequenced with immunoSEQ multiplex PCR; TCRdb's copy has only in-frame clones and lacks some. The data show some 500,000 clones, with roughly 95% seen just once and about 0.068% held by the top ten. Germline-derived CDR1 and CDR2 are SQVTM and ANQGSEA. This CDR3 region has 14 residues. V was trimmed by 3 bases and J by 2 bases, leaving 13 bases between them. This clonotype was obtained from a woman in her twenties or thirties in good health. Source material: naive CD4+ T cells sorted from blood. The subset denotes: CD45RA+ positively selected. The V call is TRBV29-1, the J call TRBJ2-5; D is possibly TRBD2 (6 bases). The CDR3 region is CSVDVAVIQETQYF. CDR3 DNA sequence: TGCAGCGTTGACGTAGCGGTGATTCAAGAGACCCAGTACTTC.